This T cell receptor beta chain comes out of a study of T cell responses to AZD1222 COVID-19 vaccine. Germline V CDR1 and CDR2: KGHSH, LQKENI. Trimming took off 5 bases at V and 5 bases at J, with 9 bases between the two ends. The CDR3 covers 12 residues. The method was immunoSEQ multiplex PCR; TCRdb's version includes in-frame clones alone and lacks a portion of them. Seen here are more than 150,000 clones, around 90% observed once, and the top ten hold about 6.1%. The sequence was collected from an adult in good health. This specimen consisted of peripheral blood, obtained on day 0 of AZD1222 vaccination. The rearrangement uses TRBV18 and TRBJ2-5; possibly TRBD1 or TRBD2 for D (5 bases each). CDR3 protein: CASSSGRETQYF. The CDR3 bases are TGTGCCAGCTCATCGGGGCGTGAGACCCAGTACTTC.